These 21 T cell receptor beta chains originate from one sample sequenced in a study of cytomegalovirus exposure and HLA in healthy donors. Amplification used 60 Vbeta primers and 13 Jbeta primers. Profiling relied on immunoSEQ multiplex PCR, and the TCRdb table lists in-frame clones only, not all of them. This sample's table reports some 51,000 clones. Sequenced material: PBMCs. These receptors came from a man aged 40-55 years in good health and CMV-seropositive.

J is TRBJ1-5 and V is TRBV7-2, with 9 bases fitting TRBD1. This CDR3 region has 14 residues. Germline V gene lookup returns CDR1 SGHTA and CDR2 FQGNSA. Germline trimming cut 5 bases from V and 5 bases from J; bases unmatched to any gene: 4. The CDR3 is CASSPGTGHQPQHF. The CDR3 DNA sequence: TGTGCCAGCAGCCCAGGGACAGGGCATCAGCCCCAGCATTTT. The entire variable domain, with the rest obtained from reference TRBV7-2 and TRBJ1-5, is as follows: GAGVSQSPSNKVTEKGKDVELRCDPISGHTALYWYRQSLGQGLEFLIYFQGNSAPDKSGLPSDRFSAERTGGSVSTLTIQRTQQEDSAVYLCASSPGTGHQPQHFGDGTRLSIL.

J is TRBJ2-5 and V is TRBV5-1; 13 positions match TRBD2. The CDR3 runs to 15 residues. V was clipped by 4 bases and J by 5 bases; unmatched bases: 5. Per germline, CDR1 SGHRS and CDR2 YFSETQ. CDR3 bases: TGCGCCAGCAGCAAGACTAGCGGGGGGTTGGAGACCCAGTACTTC. Translated: CASSKTSGGLETQYF.

The chain uses TRBV19 and TRBJ1-2, with no clear D. The germline V and J ends were trimmed by 8 bases and 3 bases, with 4 bases remaining between them. The germline V gene has CDR1 LNHDA and CDR2 SQIVND (reference sequence). This CDR3 spans 10 amino acids. CDR3 in amino acids: CASFDYGYTF. The CDR3 coding sequence is TGTGCCAGTTTCGACTATGGCTACACCTTC.

The J gene is TRBJ2-7, the V gene TRBV6-6; D is possibly TRBD1 (5 bases). This CDR3 spans 12 amino acids. The germline gives CDR1 MNHNY, CDR2 SVGAGI (reference sequence). V gave up 4 bases and J gave up 3 bases, with 7 bases separating them. The CDR3 here is CASSSQGYEQYF. CDR3 nucleotides: TGTGCCAGCAGTTCCCAGGGCTACGAGCAGTACTTC.

The chain uses TRBV28 and TRBJ2-3; 7 bases align to TRBD1. The CDR3 is 15 amino acids. Germline CDR1 is MDHEN and CDR2 is SYDVKM. V trimming: 6 bases; J trimming: 4 bases; junction bases outside the gene matches: 10. CDR3 sequence reads: CASSSDRAAADTQYF. CDR3 sequence (DNA): TGTGCCAGCAGCTCCGACAGGGCAGCGGCAGATACGCAGTATTTT.

This chain links TRBV7-9 with TRBJ2-2, with D possibly TRBD2 on 6 matching bases. The V end was cut by 8 bases, the J end by 4 bases, with 11 bases between. CDR1 and CDR2 (germline): SEHNR, FQNEAQ (reference sequence). This CDR3 has 13 residues. CDR3 DNA sequence: TGTGCCAGCCGCGGGGCGGGCACCGGGGAGCTGTTTTTT. This translates into CASRGAGTGELFF. The full variable domain, completed using reference TRBV7-9 and TRBJ2-2, is DTGVSQNPRHKITKRGQNVTFRCDPISEHNRLYWYRQTLGQGPEFLTYFQNEAQLEKSRLLSDRFSAERPKGSFSTLEIQRTEQGDSAMYLCASRGAGTGELFFGEGSRLTVL.

The chain links TRBV29-1 to TRBJ1-2, with 8 bases aligning to TRBD1. There are 11 residues in the CDR3. Germline lookup yields CDR1 SQVTM and CDR2 ANQGSEA. V lost 7 bases to trimming and J lost 8 bases; unmatched junction nucleotides: 6. CDR3 loop: CSAGQGSGYTF. Here the CDR3 DNA reads TGCAGCGCTGGACAGGGAAGCGGCTACACCTTC.

The rearrangement joins TRBV5-1 to TRBJ2-5; 8 bases align to TRBD1. The CDR3 length is 14 residues. V lost 7 bases, J lost 5 bases, and 10 bases stayed unmatched. Germline CDR1 SGHRS, CDR2 YFSETQ. DNA of the CDR3: TGCGCCAGCTCCTCACAGGGGGTAGGGGAGACCCAGTACTTC. This encodes CASSSQGVGETQYF.

The chain is built from TRBV18 and TRBJ2-3, with 14 nucleotides matching TRBD2. CDR1 and CDR2 (germline): KGHSH, LQKENI. This CDR3 comprises 16 residues. The ends lost 3 bases at V and 4 bases at J; junction bases unmatched: 3. The CDR3 loop reads CASSPGTSGSPDTQYF. As DNA, the CDR3 is TGTGCCAGCTCACCCGGGACTAGCGGGAGCCCAGATACGCAGTATTTT.

This chain connects TRBV5-1 to TRBJ2-7, with D possibly TRBD2 on 6 matching bases. V shed 5 bases and J shed 3 bases, with 9 bases lying between them. In germline, CDR1 is SGHRS, CDR2 YFSETQ. The CDR3 covers 12 residues. This chain's CDR3 is CASSSGDYEQYF. The CDR3 DNA sequence: TGCGCCAGCAGTTCGGGGGACTACGAGCAGTACTTC.

As concerns this clone: The same CDR3 can be traced to other DNA sequences in this sample. The chain couples TRBV5-1 to TRBJ2-5, with no clear D. V dropped 0 bases and J dropped 1 base, with 7 bases sitting between them. Germline CDR1 and CDR2: SGHRS and YFSETQ. The CDR3 covers 14 residues. The CDR3 DNA reads TGCGCCAGCAGCTTGGTTCCAGGCCAAGAGACCCAGTACTTC. Protein sequence: CASSLVPGQETQYF.

The chain recombines TRBV6-5 with TRBJ1-3; D is unresolved. Germline lookup yields CDR1 MNHEY and CDR2 SVGAGI. V was clipped by 5 bases and J by 3 bases, with 2 bases between them. There are 11 residues in the CDR3. Here the CDR3 DNA reads TGTGCCAGCAGTCGTGGAAACACCATATATTTT. Translated, it gives CASSRGNTIYF.

About this clone itself: A read error may produce the germline difference seen at one junction end. This chain joins TRBV7-7 and TRBJ2-5; D is perhaps TRBD1 (6 bases). Per the germline V gene, CDR1 is SSHAT and CDR2 is FNYEAQ (reference sequence). The CDR3 is made up of 15 amino acids. The CDR3 loop reads CASSPKGDTKETQYF. CDR3 nucleotides: TGTGCTAGCAGCCCCAAGGGGGACACCAAAGAGACCCAGTACTTC.

The chain employs TRBV7-8 and TRBJ1-1, with unresolved D. Per germline, CDR1 SGHVS and CDR2 FQNEAQ. The CDR3 spans 13 residues. The V gene lost 3 bases and the J gene lost 2 bases, with 7 bases spanning the gap. The DNA of the CDR3 is TGTGCCAGCAGCTTGAGCGAAAACACTGAAGCTTTCTTT. It yields the protein CASSLSENTEAFF.

The chain combines TRBV28 with TRBJ2-2; D may be TRBD1 (6 bases). The V gene's germline CDR1 is MDHEN and CDR2 SYDVKM. The CDR3 extends over 15 amino acids. Trimming took off 3 bases at V and 4 bases at J, with 12 bases between the two ends. CDR3 in amino acids: CASSFKGHPTGELFF. CDR3 sequence (DNA): TGTGCCAGCAGTTTTAAGGGACACCCCACCGGGGAGCTGTTTTTT.

The V gene is TRBV19, the J gene TRBJ2-5, with TRBD1 matching over 7 bases. Germline V gives CDR1 LNHDA, CDR2 SQIVND (reference sequence). J was trimmed by 6 bases and V by 6 bases; bases with no gene match: 4. The CDR3 extends over 12 amino acids. The CDR3 is CASSVQGQTQYF. CDR3 nucleotides: TGTGCCAGTAGCGTACAGGGGCAGACCCAGTACTTC.

The chain has TRBV28 and TRBJ2-7; 12 bases fit TRBD2. This CDR3 spans 14 amino acids. Germline CDR1 is MDHEN and CDR2 is SYDVKM. Trimming took 6 bases from V and 3 from J; bases not matched to a gene: 3. In nucleotides, the CDR3 is TGTGCCAGCAGCCAACTAGCGGGGGGCTACGAGCAGTACTTC. Translation gives CASSQLAGGYEQYF.

The genes are TRBV21-1 and TRBJ2-7; the DNA was not used to check the table's D call, TRBD2. TRBV21-1 is termed a pseudogene. The CDR3 has 18 residues. This CDR3 reads CASSKVSGSTLGLYEQYF. The CDR3, as DNA: TGTGCCAGCAGCAAAGTTAGCGGGAGCACCCTAGGACTCTACGAGCAGTACTTC.

This chain links TRBV10-1 with TRBJ1-3; D may be TRBD1 (6 bases). This CDR3 spans 12 amino acids. V was trimmed by 9 bases and J by 5 bases, leaving 11 bases between them. The germline V gene encodes CDR1 WNHNN and CDR2 SYGVQD (reference sequence). The CDR3 sequence: CASRTARNTIYF. Written as DNA, the CDR3 is TGCGCCAGTCGGACAGCGAGAAACACCATATATTTT.

CDR3 amino acids: CASSTGANYGYTF. Written as DNA, the CDR3 is TGTGCCAGTAGTACCGGGGCTAACTATGGCTACACCTTC. The chain recombines TRBV19 with TRBJ1-2; D is undetermined. This CDR3 spans 13 amino acids. Trimming took off 4 bases at V and 0 bases at J, with 6 bases between the two ends. The germline gives CDR1 LNHDA, CDR2 SQIVND (reference sequence).

V gene TRBV4-3 combines with J gene TRBJ2-1, with 9 bases aligning to TRBD2. This CDR3 comprises 15 residues. Losses at the gene ends were 4 bases for V and 8 bases for J; bases not matched to a gene: 9. The germline CDR1 and CDR2 sequences are LGHNA and YSLEER. CDR3 protein: CASSRISGRADEQFF. The DNA of the CDR3 is TGCGCCAGCAGCCGTATTAGCGGGAGAGCAGATGAGCAGTTCTTC.